The 15 T cell receptor beta chains in this list originate from one sample, sequenced in a study of blood T cell repertoires in COVID-19. Sequencing used immunoSEQ multiplex PCR; TCRdb keeps in-frame clones, though not all of them. The table shows roughly 53,000 clones, with more than 80% occurring only once. Specimen: peripheral blood. The source of these receptors is a man at least 80 years old with acute or convalescent COVID-19.

CDR3 amino acids: CASSPIAGGTYEQYF. The CDR3 DNA follows: TGCGCCAGCAGCCCTATTGCGGGGGGGACCTACGAGCAGTACTTC. The chain combines TRBV5-1 with TRBJ2-7, with 9 bases lining up with TRBD2. Trimming took 4 bases from V and 2 from J; bases not matched to a gene: 7. Germline loops: CDR1 SGHRS, CDR2 YFSETQ. The CDR3 is 15 residues long.

This clone is a singleton in its sample. This chain joins TRBV6-5 and TRBJ2-3, with D unclear. Trimming removed 6 bases from V and 3 bases from J, with 10 bases in between. The CDR3 has 13 amino acids. Looked up from germline, CDR1 is MNHEY and CDR2 is SVGAGI. The CDR3 region has the DNA TGTGCCAGCAGGTTCGCAGGAACAGATACGCAGTATTTT. As protein: CASRFAGTDTQYF.

The chain carries TRBV10-2 and TRBJ2-7, with 8 bases fitting TRBD1. Germline V CDR1 and CDR2: WSHSY, SAAADI. This CDR3 region has 12 residues. Unmatched junction bases numbered 4, after V lost 7 bases and J lost 5 bases. The CDR3 loop is CASKDRAHEQYF. The CDR3 DNA reads TGCGCCAGCAAGGACAGGGCCCACGAGCAGTACTTC.

This sequence joins TRBV7-2 and TRBJ1-4, with D tentatively TRBD1 (5 bases). The V end was cut by 1 base, the J end by 10 bases, with 10 bases between. The germline gives CDR1 SGHTA, CDR2 FQGNSA. CDR3 length: 13 residues. The CDR3 region is CASSLDQGGKLFF. DNA of the CDR3: TGTGCCAGCAGCTTAGATCAGGGAGGAAAACTGTTTTTT.

This clone was seen a handful of times. The chain links TRBV3-1 (or the pseudogene TRBV3-2) to TRBJ1-1, with TRBD1 identical over 8 bases. This CDR3 has 15 amino acids. Germline assignment: CDR1 LGHDT and CDR2 YNNKEL (reference sequence). The J segment lost 0 bases and the V segment lost 3 bases, leaving 3 bases of the junction unmatched. The CDR3 region is CASSHRDRLNTEAFF. Here the CDR3 DNA reads TGTGCCAGCAGCCATCGGGACAGGCTGAACACTGAAGCTTTCTTT.

This rearrangement joins TRBV4-1 to TRBJ2-3; tentatively, D is TRBD1 (5 bases). Looked up from germline, CDR1 is MGHRA and CDR2 is YSYEKL. Trimming removed 1 base from V and 4 bases from J, with 15 bases in between. There are 16 residues in the CDR3. For the CDR3, the DNA is TGCGCCAGCAGCCAAGGGACATCTGCCCGACCAGATACGCAGTATTTT. This gives the protein CASSQGTSARPDTQYF.

J is TRBJ1-3 and V is TRBV30; D remains unclear. V lost 4 bases to trimming and J lost 0 bases, with 7 bases between them. CDR1 and CDR2 (germline): GTSNPN, SVGIG (reference sequence). This CDR3 contains 13 residues. CDR3 in DNA: TGTGCCTGGATGTTCCTCTCTGGAAACACCATATATTTT. Translating it yields CAWMFLSGNTIYF.

The chain has TRBV5-1 and TRBJ1-1; 9 nucleotides align to TRBD1. The junction had 2 bases not matched to a gene; V was cut back by 0 bases and J by 5 bases. The V gene's germline CDR1 is SGHRS and CDR2 YFSETQ. CDR3 size: 14 residues. CDR3 nucleotide sequence: TGCGCCAGCAGCTTGGGGGACAGGGTAACTGAAGCTTTCTTT. It translates to CASSLGDRVTEAFF.

J is TRBJ1-5 and V is TRBV5-1; D gene uncertain. There are 13 residues in the CDR3. From germline, CDR1 is SGHRS and CDR2 YFSETQ. The V and J ends lost 4 bases and 11 bases respectively, with 16 bases between them. CDR3 DNA sequence: TGCGCCAGCAGCGGGGAGGTGGGATCAGCCCAGCATTTT. Its translation: CASSGEVGSAQHF. Full variable domain (rest looked up from reference TRBV5-1 and TRBJ1-5): KAGVTQTPRYLIKTRGQQVTLSCSPISGHRSVSWYQQTPGQGLQFLFEYFSETQRNKGNFPGRFSGRQFSNSRSEMNVSTLELGDSALYLCASSGEVGSAQHFGDGTRLSIL.

The chain has TRBV19 and TRBJ1-5, with 7 bases matching TRBD1. CDR1 LNHDA and CDR2 SQIVND come from the germline V gene (reference sequence). The CDR3 loop spans 14 amino acids. V shed 5 bases and J 0 bases; nucleotides not matched to a gene: 1. CDR3 loop: CASSGTVSNQPQHF. CDR3 DNA: TGTGCCAGTAGTGGGACAGTTAGCAATCAGCCCCAGCATTTT.

The chain has TRBV7-2 and TRBJ1-5; possible D gene TRBD1, 6 bases. This CDR3 comprises 14 residues. V gave up 3 bases and J gave up 5 bases, with 11 bases separating them. Germline lookup yields CDR1 SGHTA and CDR2 FQGNSA. The CDR3 sequence: CASSLKGGDQPQHF. The CDR3 DNA reads TGTGCCAGCAGCTTGAAGGGGGGGGATCAGCCCCAGCATTTT.

V usage is TRBV7-3 and J usage is TRBJ2-1, with D maybe TRBD1 (5 bases). Trimming removed 5 bases at V and 8 bases at J, with 16 bases between. Germline assignment: CDR1 SGHTA and CDR2 FQGTGA. The CDR3 consists of 14 residues. The CDR3, as DNA: TGTGCCAGCAGCCCCCAAGGTCTAGGGGATGAGCAGTTCTTC. Encoded protein: CASSPQGLGDEQFF.

The V call is TRBV6-5, the J call TRBJ1-6, with TRBD1 matching 7 bases. The CDR3 sequence is 16 residues long. Losses at the gene ends were 4 bases for V and 2 bases for J; bases not matched to a gene: 5. Germline CDR1 MNHEY, CDR2 SVGAGI. The DNA of the CDR3 is TGTGCCAGCAGTTTCCGGGGACAGCCCTATAATTCACCCCTCCACTTT. Its translation: CASSFRGQPYNSPLHF.

This chain connects TRBV4-1 to TRBJ1-1, with no clear D. Germline V gives CDR1 MGHRA, CDR2 YSYEKL. Trimming removed 0 bases from V and 4 bases from J, with 9 bases in between. The CDR3 runs 14 residues. CDR3 residues: CASSQEVLITEAFF. CDR3 sequence (DNA): TGCGCCAGCAGCCAAGAGGTACTCATCACTGAAGCTTTCTTT.

This sequence joins TRBV11-2 and TRBJ2-7, with TRBD2 matching 11 bases. The CDR3 is made up of 15 amino acids. The germline V gene encodes CDR1 SGHAT and CDR2 FQNNGV. The V segment lost 5 bases and the J segment 2 bases; nucleotides outside the gene matches: 5. The CDR3 sequence: CASSLQLAGAYEQYF. CDR3 in DNA: TGTGCCAGCAGCCTCCAACTAGCGGGGGCCTACGAGCAGTACTTC.